The 8 T cell receptor beta chains below come from one sample, sequenced in a study of blood T cells in healthy people across ages. It was with a sample-barcoded 5' primer and a J-beta primer mix that a second PCR of roughly 7 to 12 cycles was run. MiXCR, run by TCRdb on the 5' RACE reads, gives a single entry per CDR3 protein. Of 710,000 or so distinct CDR3 sequences detected, roughly 32% appear once; the ten largest clones hold roughly 15%. Sequencing was done on a sample of blood. Every receptor here comes from an elderly woman in good health.

CDR3 residues: CASSRTGDKGYTF. In nucleotides, the CDR3 is TGTGCCAGCAGTCGAACAGGGGACAAGGGCTACACCTTC. V usage is TRBV6-5 and J usage is TRBJ1-2; 7 bases align to TRBD1. The CDR3 is 13 residues long. Germline values: CDR1 MNHEY, CDR2 SVGAGI. V was pared by 5 bases and J by 8 bases, with 8 bases of the junction left unmatched.

This clonotype has at least ten counts. The V and J genes are TRBV10-3 and TRBJ2-3; D is perhaps TRBD1 or TRBD2 (5 bases each). The CDR3 has 15 residues. Deletions cut 7 bases from V and 1 base from J, with 15 bases between. Germline values: CDR1 ENHRY, CDR2 SYGVKD. Here the CDR3 reads CAITGTLGGTDTQYF. The CDR3 DNA reads as TGTGCCATCACCGGGACCCTCGGGGGCACAGATACGCAGTATTTT.

The V gene is TRBV7-8, the J gene TRBJ1-5; D gene unclear. This CDR3 has 14 residues. V shed 3 bases and J shed 7 bases, with 13 bases lying between them. Germline lookup yields CDR1 SGHVS and CDR2 FQNEAQ. The DNA for the CDR3 is TGTGCCAGCAGCTTTCACCTTACTCGACAGCCCCAGCATTTT. It yields the protein CASSFHLTRQPQHF. The whole variable domain, filled in from reference TRBV7-8 and TRBJ1-5, reads GAGVSQSPRYKVAKRGQDVALRCDPISGHVSLFWYQQALGQGPEFLTYFQNEAQLDKSGLPSDRFFAERPEGSVSTLKIQRTQQEDSAVYLCASSFHLTRQPQHFGDGTRLSIL.

This clonotype was seen a handful of times. The genes are TRBV25-1 and TRBJ1-6; D remains unclear. V gave up 8 bases and J gave up 6 bases, with 17 bases separating them. This CDR3 has 15 amino acids. Germline V lookup: CDR1 MGHDK, CDR2 SYGVNS. CDR3 sequence reads: CASGEYGIFNSPLHF. The CDR3 nucleotides are TGTGCCAGCGGAGAGTATGGGATCTTTAATTCACCCCTCCACTTT.

This clonotype has at least ten counts. CDR3 sequence reads: CASGSGGWETQYF. In DNA form, the CDR3 reads TGTGCCAGCGGAAGCGGGGGGTGGGAGACCCAGTACTTC. This chain joins TRBV6-1 and TRBJ2-5, with 9 bases aligning to TRBD2. The CDR3 extends over 13 amino acids. Unmatched junction bases numbered 6, after V lost 8 bases and J lost 5 bases. Germline V gives CDR1 MNHNS, CDR2 SASEGT.

This chain uses TRBV6-1 with TRBJ2-1, with 9 bases lining up with TRBD1. The end of the DNA is better explained by TRBJ2-7, so the J call may be wrong. Germline V gene data show CDR1 as MNHNS and CDR2 as SASEGT. The CDR3 runs to 15 residues. CDR3 amino acids: CASSGTGQGNNEQYF. CDR3 nucleotide sequence: TGTGCCAGCAGTGGAACGGGACAGGGTAACAATGAGCAGTACTTC.

CDR3 coding DNA: TGTGCCAGCAACCCAGGAGGCAACTATGGCTACACCTTC. It codes for CASNPGGNYGYTF. The chain carries TRBV2 and TRBJ1-2; unclear D gene. The length of the CDR3 is 13 residues. V lost 7 bases and J lost 2, with 11 bases in between. Germline-derived CDR1 and CDR2 are SNHLY and FYNNEI. The full variable domain, completed using reference TRBV2 and TRBJ1-2, is EPEVTQTPSHQVTQMGQEVILRCVPISNHLYFYWYRQILGQKVEFLVSFYNNEISEKSEIFDDQFSVERPDGSNFTLKIRSTKLEDSAMYFCASNPGGNYGYTFGSGTRLTVV.

This rearrangement joins TRBV11-2 to TRBJ2-3; D uncertain. V was trimmed by 5 bases and J by 0 bases, leaving 18 bases between them. CDR1 and CDR2 (germline): SGHAT, FQNNGV. The CDR3 totals 17 residues. The DNA for the CDR3 is TGTGCCAGCAGCGCGACGGGCCGAATCTCTAGCACAGATACGCAGTATTTT. Its translation is CASSATGRISSTDTQYF. The variable domain in full, with the rest retrieved from reference TRBV11-2 and TRBJ2-3, is EAGVAQSPRYKIIEKRQSVAFWCNPISGHATLYWYQQILGQGPKLLIQFQNNGVVDDSQLPKDRFSAERLKGVDSTLKIQPAKLEDSAVYLCASSATGRISSTDTQYFGPGTRLTVL.